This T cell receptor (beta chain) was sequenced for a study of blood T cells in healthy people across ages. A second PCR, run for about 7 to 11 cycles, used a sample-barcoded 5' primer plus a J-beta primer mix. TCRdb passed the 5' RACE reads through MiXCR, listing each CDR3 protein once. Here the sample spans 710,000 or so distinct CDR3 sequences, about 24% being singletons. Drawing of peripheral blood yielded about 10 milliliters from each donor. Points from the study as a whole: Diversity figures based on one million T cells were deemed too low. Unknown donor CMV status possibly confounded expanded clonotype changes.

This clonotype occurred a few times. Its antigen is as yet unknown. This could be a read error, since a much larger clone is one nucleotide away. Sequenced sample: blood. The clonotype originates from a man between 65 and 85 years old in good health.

The CDR3 protein is CATSDLYDRGDEQYF. DNA for the CDR3: TGTGCCACCAGTGATTTATACGACAGGGGTGACGAGCAGTACTTC. The chain combines TRBV24-1 with TRBJ2-7, with 8 nucleotides matching TRBD1. The CDR3 extends over 15 amino acids. The V segment lost 1 base and the J segment 5 bases; nucleotides outside the gene matches: 6. Germline CDR1 and CDR2: KGHDR and SFDVKD.